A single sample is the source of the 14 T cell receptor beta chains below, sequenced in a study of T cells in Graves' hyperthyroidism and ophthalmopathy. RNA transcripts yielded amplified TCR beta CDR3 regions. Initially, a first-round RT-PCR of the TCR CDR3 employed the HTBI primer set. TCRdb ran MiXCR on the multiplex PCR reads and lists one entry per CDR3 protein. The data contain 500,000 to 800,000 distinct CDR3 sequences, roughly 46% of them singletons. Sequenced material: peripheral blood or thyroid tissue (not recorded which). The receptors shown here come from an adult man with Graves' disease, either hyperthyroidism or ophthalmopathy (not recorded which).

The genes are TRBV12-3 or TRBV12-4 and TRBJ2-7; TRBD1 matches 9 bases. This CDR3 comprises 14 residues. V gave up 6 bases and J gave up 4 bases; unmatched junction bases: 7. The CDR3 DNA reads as TGTGCCAGCAGCCACGGGACAGGGTTTTACGAGCAGTACTTC. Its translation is CASSHGTGFYEQYF.

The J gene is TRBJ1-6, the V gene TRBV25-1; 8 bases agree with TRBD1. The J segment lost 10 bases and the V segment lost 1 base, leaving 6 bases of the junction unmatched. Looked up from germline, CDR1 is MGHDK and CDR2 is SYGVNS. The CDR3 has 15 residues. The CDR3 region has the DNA TGTGCCAGCAGTGAATTAACAGGGGGTTCCTCACCCCTCCACTTT. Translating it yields CASSELTGGSSPLHF.

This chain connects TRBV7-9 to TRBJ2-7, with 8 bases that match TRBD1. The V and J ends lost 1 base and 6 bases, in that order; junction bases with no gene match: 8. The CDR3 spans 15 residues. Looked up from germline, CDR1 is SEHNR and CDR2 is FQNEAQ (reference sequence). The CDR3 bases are TGTGCCAGCAGCTTAGTGGGGACAGGATTCTCCGAGCAGTACTTC. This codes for CASSLVGTGFSEQYF.

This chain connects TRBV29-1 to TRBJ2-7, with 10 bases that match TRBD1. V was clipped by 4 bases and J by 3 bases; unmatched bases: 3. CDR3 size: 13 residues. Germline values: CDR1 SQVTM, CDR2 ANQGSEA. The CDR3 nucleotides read TGCAGCGTTGTCCGGGACAGGGGCTACGAGCAGTACTTC. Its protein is CSVVRDRGYEQYF.

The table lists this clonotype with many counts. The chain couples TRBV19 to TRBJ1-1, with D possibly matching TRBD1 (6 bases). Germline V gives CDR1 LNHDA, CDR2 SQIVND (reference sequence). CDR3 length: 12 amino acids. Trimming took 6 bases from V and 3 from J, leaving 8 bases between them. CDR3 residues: CASSYRDTEAFF. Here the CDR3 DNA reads TGTGCCAGTAGCTACAGGGACACTGAAGCTTTCTTT.

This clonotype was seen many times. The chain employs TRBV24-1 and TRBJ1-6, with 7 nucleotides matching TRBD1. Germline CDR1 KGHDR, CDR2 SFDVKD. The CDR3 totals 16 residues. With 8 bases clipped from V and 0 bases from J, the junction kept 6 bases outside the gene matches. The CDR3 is CATNLQGSSYNSPLHF. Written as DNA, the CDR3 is TGTGCCACCAACTTACAGGGGAGCTCCTATAATTCACCCCTCCACTTT.

The CDR3 loop reads CSARDSSAAASSYEQYF. The CDR3 DNA sequence: TGCAGTGCTAGAGATTCATCAGCAGCGGCCAGCTCCTACGAGCAGTACTTC. The chain joins TRBV20-1 to TRBJ2-7, with D possibly TRBD2 on 5 matching bases. The germline V gene encodes CDR1 DFQATT and CDR2 SNEGSKA (reference sequence). The CDR3 sequence is 17 residues long. V shed 0 bases and J shed 0 bases, with 18 bases lying between them.

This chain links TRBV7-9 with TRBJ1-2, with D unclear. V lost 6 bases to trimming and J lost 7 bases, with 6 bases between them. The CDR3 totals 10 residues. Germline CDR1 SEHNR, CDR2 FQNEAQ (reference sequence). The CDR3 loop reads CASSESGYTF. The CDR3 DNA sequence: TGTGCCAGCAGTGAGAGTGGCTACACCTTC.

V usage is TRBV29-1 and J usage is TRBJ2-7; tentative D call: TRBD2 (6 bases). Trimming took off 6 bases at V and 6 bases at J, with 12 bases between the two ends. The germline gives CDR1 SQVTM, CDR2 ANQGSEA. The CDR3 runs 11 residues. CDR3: CSVPGSAEQYF. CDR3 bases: TGCAGCGTCCCCGGGAGCGCCGAGCAGTACTTC.

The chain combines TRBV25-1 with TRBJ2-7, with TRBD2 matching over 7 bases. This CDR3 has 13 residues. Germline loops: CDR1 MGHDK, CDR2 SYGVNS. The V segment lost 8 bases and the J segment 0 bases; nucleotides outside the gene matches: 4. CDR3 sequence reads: CASPGGGSYEQYF. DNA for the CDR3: TGTGCCAGCCCGGGCGGGGGCTCCTACGAGCAGTACTTC.

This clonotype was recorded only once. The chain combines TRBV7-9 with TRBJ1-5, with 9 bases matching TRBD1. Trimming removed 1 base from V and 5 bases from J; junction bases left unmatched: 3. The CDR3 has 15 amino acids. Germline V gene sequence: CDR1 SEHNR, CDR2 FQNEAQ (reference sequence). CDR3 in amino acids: CASSLDRTGDQPQHF. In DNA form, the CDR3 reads TGTGCCAGCAGCTTAGATCGGACAGGGGATCAGCCCCAGCATTTT.

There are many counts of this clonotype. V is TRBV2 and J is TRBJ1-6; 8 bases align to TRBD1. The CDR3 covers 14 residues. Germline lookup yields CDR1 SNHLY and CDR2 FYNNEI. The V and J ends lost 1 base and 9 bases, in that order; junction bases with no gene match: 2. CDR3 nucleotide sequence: TGTGCCAGCAGTGAAGGGACAGGGCTTTCACCCCTCCACTTT. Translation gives CASSEGTGLSPLHF.

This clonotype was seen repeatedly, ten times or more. The CDR3 bases are TGTGCCAGCAGTTTATTGGGCAATCAGCCCCAGCATTTT. Amino acid sequence: CASSLLGNQPQHF. The chain employs TRBV28 and TRBJ1-5; D is undetermined. The CDR3 spans 13 residues. Germline CDR1 reads MDHEN; CDR2 reads SYDVKM. V was pared by 1 base and J by 2 bases, with 3 bases between.

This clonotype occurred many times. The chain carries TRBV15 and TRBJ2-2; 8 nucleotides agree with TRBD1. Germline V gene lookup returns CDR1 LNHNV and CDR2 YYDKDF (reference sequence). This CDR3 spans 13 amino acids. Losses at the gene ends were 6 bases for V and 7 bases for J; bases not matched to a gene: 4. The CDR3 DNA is TGTGCCACCAGTCAGGGGGCCAACGGGGAGCTGTTTTTT. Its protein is CATSQGANGELFF.